One sample yielded the 13 T cell receptor beta chains listed below, sequenced in a study of T cell changes during pregnancy in multiple sclerosis. Measured with immunoSEQ multiplex PCR; TCRdb has only the in-frame clones, and not every one. The table lists about 54,000 clones, about 90% of them singletons. The specimen comprised CD4+ T cells from peripheral blood mononuclear cells, sampled in the first trimester of pregnancy. The receptors shown here come from a female donor with multiple sclerosis, enrolled in a pregnancy study.

The chain links TRBV4-2 to TRBJ2-1; 16 nucleotides agree with TRBD2. The CDR3 is 17 residues long. V shed 3 bases, J shed 6 bases, and the junction held 5 bases outside the gene matches. The germline V gene encodes CDR1 LGHNA and CDR2 YNFKEQ. CDR3 sequence reads: CASSQTGTSGRGNEQFF. CDR3 in DNA: TGTGCCAGCAGCCAGACCGGGACTAGCGGGAGGGGCAATGAGCAGTTCTTC.

The chain joins TRBV6-5 to TRBJ1-1; weak D call: TRBD1 (5 bases). The germline gives CDR1 MNHEY, CDR2 SVGAGI. The CDR3 spans 13 residues. V lost 9 bases and J 5 bases, leaving 16 bases between the germline ends. In DNA form, the CDR3 reads TGTGCCAGTTTCGGGGGAGGAAAGACTGAAGCTTTCTTT. The encoded protein is CASFGGGKTEAFF.

V is TRBV6-5 and J is TRBJ2-7; possibly TRBD2 for D (6 bases). CDR1 and CDR2 (germline): MNHEY, SVGAGI. This CDR3 is built from 13 residues. Trimming took 7 bases from V and 4 from J, leaving 14 bases between them. The CDR3 DNA follows: TGTGCCAGCATGGGGACTGGTCGGTACGAGCAGTACTTC. Encoded protein: CASMGTGRYEQYF.

V and J are TRBV11-3 and TRBJ1-1; 7 bases match TRBD1. Germline CDR1 reads SGHNT; CDR2 reads YENEEA. The CDR3 contains 12 residues. V trimming: 5 bases; J trimming: 5 bases; junction bases outside the gene matches: 2. The CDR3 protein is CASSATGTEAFF. DNA for the CDR3: TGTGCCAGCAGCGCGACAGGGACTGAAGCTTTCTTT.

V gene TRBV7-7 combines with J gene TRBJ2-7; 9 bases fit TRBD1. The CDR3 loop spans 14 amino acids. The germline gives CDR1 SSHAT, CDR2 FNYEAQ (reference sequence). Trimming cost V 5 bases and J 5 bases; bases outside gene matches: 7. The CDR3 reads CASSAGQGVHEQYF. For the CDR3, the DNA is TGTGCCAGCAGCGCGGGACAGGGAGTACACGAGCAGTACTTC. Supplemented by reference TRBV7-7 and TRBJ2-7, the full variable domain reads GAGVSQSPRYKVTKRGQDVTLRCDPISSHATLYWYQQALGQGPEFLTYFNYEAQPDKSGLPSDRFSAERPEGSISTLTIQRTEQRDSAMYRCASSAGQGVHEQYFGPGTRLTVT.

The rearrangement links TRBV23-1 to TRBJ2-1; 12 nucleotides line up with TRBD2. TRBV23-1 is identified as an open reading frame with a role that is uncertain. V dropped 3 bases and J dropped 9; count of bases not matched to a gene: 15. This CDR3 has 18 amino acids. Written as DNA, the CDR3 is TGCGCCAGCAGTCATCAAGGTCCGGCTAGCGGGAGGGTCGGTGAGCAGTTCTTC. This sequence encodes CASSHQGPASGRVGEQFF.

The chain joins TRBV7-6 to TRBJ2-2; 16 bases match TRBD2. CDR3 length: 16 residues. CDR1 is SGHVS and CDR2 is FNYEAQ in the germline V gene. With 3 bases clipped from V and 8 bases from J, the junction kept 3 bases outside the gene matches. The CDR3 region is CASSLGLAGGPGELFF. DNA of the CDR3: TGTGCCAGCAGCTTGGGACTAGCGGGAGGGCCGGGGGAGCTGTTTTTT.

The V gene is TRBV6-5, the J gene TRBJ2-2, with TRBD1 as a possible D gene (5 bases). Trimming took off 7 bases at V and 2 bases at J, with 11 bases between the two ends. The CDR3 is 14 amino acids. The germline gives CDR1 MNHEY, CDR2 SVGAGI. The CDR3, as DNA: TGTGCCAGCACCCGACAGCCTAACACCGGGGAGCTGTTTTTT. It encodes CASTRQPNTGELFF.

This chain links TRBV9 with TRBJ1-4; D not resolved. Germline V gene data show CDR1 as SGDLS and CDR2 as YYNGEE. Trimming removed 2 bases from V and 6 bases from J, with 8 bases in between. The CDR3 runs to 13 residues. The CDR3 protein is CASSVLPDEKLFF. CDR3 bases: TGTGCCAGCAGCGTCCTTCCAGATGAAAAACTGTTTTTT. The full variable domain, completed using reference TRBV9 and TRBJ1-4, is DSGVTQTPKHLITATGQRVTLRCSPRSGDLSVYWYQQSLDQGLQFLIQYYNGEERAKGNILERFSAQQFPDLHSELNLSSLELGDSALYFCASSVLPDEKLFFGSGTQLSVL.

The V and J genes are TRBV6-5 and TRBJ2-7, with TRBD1 matching over 11 bases. V lost 8 bases to trimming and J lost 2 bases; unmatched junction nucleotides: 5. CDR1 is MNHEY, CDR2 SVGAGI, per germline. The CDR3 totals 14 residues. The CDR3 nucleotides read TGTGCCAGCTGGGACAGGGGGAAGACCTACGAGCAGTACTTC. This sequence encodes CASWDRGKTYEQYF.

The chain couples TRBV2 to TRBJ2-3, with a tentative D call TRBD2 (6 bases). The CDR3 consists of 14 residues. Trimming removed 6 bases from V and 4 bases from J, with 14 bases in between. The germline gives CDR1 SNHLY, CDR2 FYNNEI. The DNA of the CDR3 is TGTGCCAGCAGCGCCCCGGGAGCCGCAGATACGCAGTATTTT. This translates into CASSAPGAADTQYF.

Here the CDR3 reads CASSEAQRGLNYGYTF. The CDR3 nucleotides read TGTGCCAGCAGTGAAGCGCAAAGGGGGCTGAACTATGGCTACACCTTC. This chain connects TRBV6-1 to TRBJ1-2; 7 nucleotides match TRBD1. V was clipped by 0 bases and J by 2 bases; unmatched bases: 6. Germline V gene sequence: CDR1 MNHNS, CDR2 SASEGT. The CDR3 has 16 residues.

J is TRBJ2-1 and V is TRBV9; 14 nucleotides match TRBD2. There are 15 residues in the CDR3. The germline V gene has CDR1 SGDLS and CDR2 YYNGEE. V lost 4 bases, J lost 5 bases, and 2 bases stayed unmatched. CDR3 coding DNA: TGTGCCAGCAGCACGGGACTAGCGGGGGACAATGAGCAGTTCTTC. The encoded protein is CASSTGLAGDNEQFF.